The clone carrying this T cell receptor beta chain was observed a handful of times. No antigen is known for it. Time point here: patch test 2, 6 weeks after DPC sensitization. Described treatment: therapeutic diphenylcyclopropenone sensitization with weekly scalp DPC. Blood, whole and unfractionated, served as the source for total RNA extraction. Phlebotomy was performed prior to application of every patch test. Via MiXCR, TCRdb re-called the RACE reads, giving one row per CDR3 protein. The top ten clones hold around 14% of a sample with 35,000 to 50,000 distinct CDR3 sequences, approximately 10% of them seen once. The sample originates from a study of human T cells and chemical hapten exposure. This CDR3 region has 13 residues. With 7 bases clipped from V and 7 bases from J, the junction kept 9 bases outside the gene matches. Per germline, CDR1 MDHEN and CDR2 SYDVKM. General observations from the study: Expanded TCR sets contained significantly more large CDR3 similarity clusters than controls.

The sequenced sample was whole blood, obtained in connection with sensitization to the hapten diphenylcyclopropenone (DPC). The clonotype was recovered from a woman under 40 with alopecia areata. Some clones in this sample may be carry-over from other donors' samples. The chain recombines TRBV28 with TRBJ1-1; TRBD1 aligns across 7 bases. The DNA for the CDR3 is TGTGCCAGCAAGGGGCAGGGGGTGGGTGAAGCTTTCTTT. This sequence encodes CASKGQGVGEAFF.